This entry lists 24 T cell receptor beta chains sequenced from one sample in a study of blood T cells in healthy people across ages. Primers used in a second PCR of roughly 6 to 11 cycles were a sample-barcoded 5' primer and a J-beta primer mix. One entry per CDR3 protein, called by TCRdb with MiXCR from the 5' RACE reads. The profile covers roughly 2 million distinct CDR3 sequences, with less than 50% appearing a single time and around 2.1% taken by the ten largest. Input material: blood. Source of these receptors: a middle-aged woman in good health.

The genes are TRBV28 and TRBJ1-2; perhaps TRBD1 as D (5 bases). Germline-derived CDR1 and CDR2 are MDHEN and SYDVKM. CDR3 length equals 16 residues. V lost 4 bases, J lost 3 bases, and 18 bases lay in between. CDR3 nucleotides: TGTGCCAGCAGTTACGGGCAGCAGGGTTGGGACTATGGCTACACCTTC. This gives the protein CASSYGQQGWDYGYTF.

This clonotype was detected only a few times. This sequence joins TRBV9 and TRBJ2-1; tentatively, D is TRBD1 (6 bases). This CDR3 region has 16 residues. The V and J ends lost 0 bases and 5 bases respectively, with 15 bases between them. Germline V lookup: CDR1 SGDLS, CDR2 YYNGEE. The CDR3 region has the DNA TGTGCCAGCAGCGTAGCTATCGGGACACTAGACAATGAGCAGTTCTTC. Translating it yields CASSVAIGTLDNEQFF. Drawing the rest from reference TRBV9 and TRBJ2-1, the complete variable domain is DSGVTQTPKHLITATGQRVTLRCSPRSGDLSVYWYQQSLDQGLQFLIQYYNGEERAKGNILERFSAQQFPDLHSELNLSSLELGDSALYFCASSVAIGTLDNEQFFGPGTRLTVL.

Concerning this clonotype: One end of the junction is discordant with germline, which a read error may explain. V and J are TRBV15 and TRBJ2-3; 7 bases align to TRBD1. The germline CDR1 and CDR2 sequences are LNHNV and YYDKDF (reference sequence). The CDR3 spans 16 residues. The CDR3 sequence is CVTSRLTGVSTDTQYF. CDR3 in DNA: TGTGTCACCAGCAGACTTACAGGGGTGAGCACAGATACGCAGTATTTT. Using reference TRBV15 and TRBJ2-3 for the parts outside the CDR3, the full variable domain is DAMVIQNPRYQVTQFGKPVTLSCSQTLNHNVMYWYQQKSSQAPKLLFHYYDKDFNNEADTPDNFQSRRPNTSFCFLDIRSPGLGDTAMYLCVTSRLTGVSTDTQYFGPGTRLTVL.

V is TRBV13 and J is TRBJ2-1; 7 bases agree with TRBD2. The CDR3 length is 14 residues. Germline V lookup: CDR1 PRHDT, CDR2 FYEKMQ (reference sequence). J lost 6 bases, V lost 8 bases, and 10 bases had no gene match. The CDR3 bases are TGTGCCAGCCGCCAAGCTAGCGGAAGCAATGAGCAGTTCTTC. Amino acids: CASRQASGSNEQFF.

This CDR3 is CSARRNGYEQYF. CDR3 nucleotides: TGCAGTGCTAGGAGGAACGGCTACGAGCAGTACTTC. The chain uses TRBV20-1 and TRBJ2-7, with no clear D. Trimming shortened V by 3 bases and J by 3 bases, and 9 bases separated the two germline ends. CDR1 is DFQATT and CDR2 is SNEGSKA in the germline V gene (reference sequence). The CDR3 runs to 12 residues.

This clonotype was detected once. The rearrangement uses TRBV25-1 and TRBJ2-1; either TRBD1 or TRBD2 may fit D (5 bases each). V shed 3 bases and J shed 5 bases, with 14 bases lying between them. CDR1 is MGHDK and CDR2 is SYGVNS in the germline V gene. The CDR3 runs to 15 residues. DNA for the CDR3: TGTGCCAGCAGTGAGGAAGGGGCGGGCCACAATGAGCAGTTCTTC. Its protein is CASSEEGAGHNEQFF.

The CDR3 reads CASSAYGTGGTFF. The CDR3 coding sequence is TGTGCCAGCAGTGCGTACGGGACAGGGGGCACTTTCTTT. The chain uses TRBV25-1 and TRBJ1-1; 12 positions agree with TRBD1. The CDR3 covers 13 residues. Unmatched junction bases numbered 6, after V lost 4 bases and J lost 12 bases. Germline-derived CDR1 and CDR2 are MGHDK and SYGVNS. The full variable domain, in which reference TRBV25-1 and TRBJ1-1 provide the parts outside the CDR3, is EADIYQTPRYLVIGTGKKITLECSQTMGHDKMYWYQQDPGMELHLIHYSYGVNSTEKGDLSSESTVSRIRTEHFPLTLESARPSHTSQYLCASSAYGTGGTFFGQGTRLTVV.

The chain combines TRBV20-1 with TRBJ2-4; D unresolved. Gene TRBJ2-7 matches the end of the DNA better, so the J call may be wrong. Looked up from germline, CDR1 is DFQATT and CDR2 is SNEGSKA (reference sequence). The CDR3 covers 12 residues. This chain's CDR3 is CSAREVAYEQYF. CDR3 sequence (DNA): TGCAGTGCTAGAGAAGTAGCCTACGAGCAGTACTTC.

This clonotype was recorded once. This chain connects TRBV6-5 to TRBJ2-3; D might be TRBD2 (5 bases). Germline values: CDR1 MNHEY, CDR2 SVGAGI. The CDR3 covers 14 residues. V lost 3 bases, J lost 3 bases, and 10 bases lay in between. CDR3 in DNA: TGTGCCAGCAGTTATCGGCTAGCAACAGATACGCAGTATTTT. Encoded protein: CASSYRLATDTQYF.

The chain employs TRBV20-1 and TRBJ2-7; no reliable D call. The J call may be faulty, since TRBJ2-5 better matches the DNA end. Germline V lookup: CDR1 DFQATT, CDR2 SNEGSKA (reference sequence). The CDR3 has 13 residues. CDR3 region: CSARDNLYGTQYF. The CDR3 DNA is TGCAGTGCTAGAGACAACCTTTATGGGACCCAGTACTTC.

In its sample, this clonotype was seen a few times. The V call is TRBV7-2, the J call TRBJ2-2; D is possibly TRBD1 or TRBD2 (5 bases each). This CDR3 has 17 residues. The V gene lost 5 bases and the J gene lost 3 bases, with 19 bases spanning the gap. Looked up from germline, CDR1 is SGHTA and CDR2 is FQGNSA. The CDR3 DNA reads TGTGCCAGCAGCCCCGGGGCAGTGGGGATTTACACCGGGGAGCTGTTTTTT. It yields the protein CASSPGAVGIYTGELFF.

The chain employs TRBV28 and TRBJ1-2; unclear D gene. Germline V CDR1 and CDR2: MDHEN, SYDVKM. V lost 8 bases and J 2 bases, leaving 12 bases between the germline ends. This CDR3 spans 13 amino acids. The CDR3 is CASRPQVNYGYTF. The CDR3 nucleotides are TGTGCCAGCCGCCCCCAGGTCAACTATGGCTACACCTTC.

Worth noting for this clonotype: A much larger clone lies a single base off, so this may be a read error. The chain is built from TRBV4-3 and TRBJ1-4, with D possibly matching TRBD1 (6 bases). V lost 1 base and J lost 8, with 14 bases in between. Germline CDR1 is LGHNA and CDR2 is YSLEER. This CDR3 is 15 amino acids long. DNA for the CDR3: TGCGCCAGCAGCCAAGTGGGCAGGGGTAACGAAAAACTGTTTTTT. Residues: CASSQVGRGNEKLFF.

The genes are TRBV7-9 and TRBJ2-1, with D possibly matching TRBD2 (5 bases). CDR1 is SEHNR and CDR2 is FQNEAQ in the germline V gene (reference sequence). The CDR3 runs to 14 residues. Trimming pared 5 bases from V and 12 bases from J, leaving 20 bases between. The CDR3 DNA reads TGTGCCAGCAGCCAAGAGGCTGATTCCGGAGGGCAGTTCTTC. Amino acid sequence: CASSQEADSGGQFF.

This chain uses TRBV24-1 with TRBJ2-1; D is undetermined. The germline V gene encodes CDR1 KGHDR and CDR2 SFDVKD. V dropped 3 bases and J dropped 7 bases, with 9 bases sitting between them. The CDR3 length is 13 residues. CDR3 coding DNA: TGTGCCACCAGTGATAAAAACCGGAATGAGCAGTTCTTC. Protein: CATSDKNRNEQFF.

A few counts support this clonotype. This rearrangement joins TRBV20-1 to TRBJ2-5; 8 nucleotides agree with TRBD1. With V trimmed by 1 base and J by 3 bases, 13 bases remained unmatched. Germline V gene sequence: CDR1 DFQATT, CDR2 SNEGSKA (reference sequence). The CDR3 sequence is 17 residues long. CDR3: CSARGYATYRGKETQYF. As DNA, the CDR3 is TGCAGTGCTAGAGGTTACGCCACTTACAGGGGGAAAGAGACCCAGTACTTC.

This clonotype occurred a few times. J is TRBJ2-7 and V is TRBV20-1; D is uncertain. Per germline, CDR1 DFQATT and CDR2 SNEGSKA (reference sequence). Trimming pared 2 bases from V and 2 bases from J, leaving 10 bases between. The CDR3 runs to 13 residues. CDR3 sequence: CSARPGYAYEQYF. The CDR3 DNA sequence: TGCAGTGCTAGACCGGGCTACGCCTACGAGCAGTACTTC.

The chain has TRBV20-1 and TRBJ1-2; D gene uncertain. The CDR3 extends over 13 amino acids. With 6 bases removed from V and 1 base from J, the gap between germline ends came to 12 bases. Germline CDR1 reads DFQATT; CDR2 reads SNEGSKA (reference sequence). The CDR3 sequence is CSAPMGSNYGYTF. DNA for the CDR3: TGCAGTGCCCCCATGGGCAGTAACTATGGCTACACCTTC.

This chain connects TRBV11-3 to TRBJ2-3; 8 nucleotides align to TRBD1. This CDR3 is built from 20 residues. Unmatched junction bases numbered 21, after V lost 5 bases and J lost 2 bases. CDR1 is SGHNT, CDR2 YENEEA, per germline. The CDR3 region is CASSLVRESGRGPVTDTQYF. The CDR3 DNA sequence: TGTGCCAGCAGCCTAGTGAGAGAATCGGGCAGGGGGCCGGTCACAGATACGCAGTATTTT.

Regarding this clonotype: Germline is not matched at one junction end, which may reflect a read error. The chain employs TRBV7-7 and TRBJ2-5; 7 positions match TRBD1. This CDR3 comprises 14 residues. Germline V CDR1 and CDR2: SSHAT, FNYEAQ (reference sequence). The CDR3 reads CASTPAGGSETQYF. The CDR3 DNA is TGTGCTAGCACCCCAGCAGGGGGATCGGAGACCCAGTACTTC.

This clonotype was detected a few times. The rearrangement uses TRBV25-1 and TRBJ2-5; D unresolved. CDR1 is MGHDK, CDR2 SYGVNS, per germline. The germline V and J ends were trimmed by 1 base and 3 bases, with 15 bases remaining between them. There are 16 residues in the CDR3. The CDR3 DNA is TGTGCCAGCAGTGAATTGAGAAGGGATAGGAAAGAGACCCAGTACTTC. It yields the protein CASSELRRDRKETQYF. The whole variable domain, filled in from reference TRBV25-1 and TRBJ2-5, reads EADIYQTPRYLVIGTGKKITLECSQTMGHDKMYWYQQDPGMELHLIHYSYGVNSTEKGDLSSESTVSRIRTEHFPLTLESARPSHTSQYLCASSELRRDRKETQYFGPGTRLLVL.

This clonotype was seen only a few times. J is TRBJ1-2 and V is TRBV7-9, with TRBD1 matching over 7 bases. With V trimmed by 5 bases and J by 5 bases, 8 bases remained unmatched. Germline V gene lookup returns CDR1 SEHNR and CDR2 FQNEAQ (reference sequence). The CDR3 is 14 amino acids. This chain's CDR3 is CASSRDRVSYGYTF. In DNA form, the CDR3 reads TGTGCCAGCAGCCGTGACAGGGTGTCGTATGGCTACACCTTC.

This clonotype occurred a few times. This sequence joins TRBV7-9 and TRBJ2-7; 11 bases line up with TRBD2. Germline-derived CDR1 and CDR2 are SEHNR and FQNEAQ (reference sequence). The CDR3 has 14 amino acids. Unmatched junction bases numbered 4, after V lost 6 bases and J lost 3 bases. CDR3 nucleotides: TGTGCCAGCAGACGCGGGACTAGCGGCTACGAGCAGTACTTC. Amino acid sequence: CASRRGTSGYEQYF.

Concerning this clonotype itself: At one of its ends the junction is not consistent with the germline gene, which may arise from a read error. The CDR3 coding sequence is TGTGCTAGCAGCTTGGGAGCGGGGGAAATCCAAGAGACCCAGTACTTC. It specifies CASSLGAGEIQETQYF. The chain joins TRBV7-7 to TRBJ2-5; 8 nucleotides agree with TRBD2. CDR1 and CDR2 from the germline V gene are SSHAT and FNYEAQ (reference sequence). The CDR3 length is 16 residues.